The 10 T cell receptor beta chains below were found in one sample sequenced in a study of blood T cell repertoires in COVID-19. Profiled with immunoSEQ multiplex PCR; TCRdb holds only in-frame clones, not every one. Among 70,000 to 95,000 clones, approximately 78% were seen once, and the ten largest hold roughly an eighth. Input material: peripheral blood. The receptor source for this set is a human donor in a cohort sampled during active COVID-19.

J is TRBJ2-7 and V is TRBV9; D might be TRBD1 (6 bases). Trimming shortened V by 4 bases and J by 2 bases, and 10 bases separated the two germline ends. From germline, CDR1 is SGDLS and CDR2 YYNGEE. The length of the CDR3 is 13 residues. This chain's CDR3 is CASSPGDTYEQYF. The CDR3 nucleotides are TGTGCCAGCAGCCCCGGGGACACCTACGAGCAGTACTTC. The variable domain in full, with the rest retrieved from reference TRBV9 and TRBJ2-7, is DSGVTQTPKHLITATGQRVTLRCSPRSGDLSVYWYQQSLDQGLQFLIQYYNGEERAKGNILERFSAQQFPDLHSELNLSSLELGDSALYFCASSPGDTYEQYFGPGTRLTVT.

This sequence joins TRBV10-2 and TRBJ1-2; the D gene is possibly TRBD1 (6 bases). V lost 3 bases, J lost 8 bases, and 13 bases lay in between. The CDR3 spans 13 residues. Germline assignment: CDR1 WSHSY and CDR2 SAAADI. The CDR3: CASSDPQGRGYTF. CDR3 nucleotides: TGCGCCAGCAGTGACCCACAGGGTCGGGGCTACACCTTC.

The genes are TRBV3-1 (or the pseudogene TRBV3-2) and TRBJ2-3; D gene unclear. The CDR3 has 14 residues. V lost 8 bases, J lost 2 bases, and 14 bases lay in between. Per the germline V gene, CDR1 is LGHDT and CDR2 is YNNKEL (reference sequence). The CDR3 DNA reads TGTGCCAGCCGCGCGAGGCAGTACACAGATACGCAGTATTTT. It translates to CASRARQYTDTQYF.

The chain is built from TRBV24-1 and TRBJ2-5; the match to TRBD2 covers 15 bases. The length of the CDR3 is 16 residues. With 4 bases clipped from V and 4 bases from J, the junction kept 3 bases outside the gene matches. CDR1 and CDR2 from the germline V gene are KGHDR and SFDVKD. CDR3 protein: CATSDPGLAGGETQYF. CDR3 nucleotides: TGTGCCACCAGTGACCCGGGACTAGCGGGGGGAGAGACCCAGTACTTC.

J is TRBJ1-2 and V is TRBV30; 8 bases are shared with TRBD1. J gave up 6 bases and V 3 bases, and 9 bases lay outside the gene matches. The CDR3 is made up of 14 amino acids. Germline values: CDR1 GTSNPN, CDR2 SVGIG (reference sequence). This CDR3 reads CAWSDRGLGNGYTF. CDR3 nucleotides: TGTGCCTGGAGCGACAGGGGCCTGGGGAATGGCTACACCTTC.

The CDR3 DNA reads TGTGCCAGCAGTTTACGTAGGGGCAACGAGCAGTACTTC. Protein product: CASSLRRGNEQYF. The rearrangement links TRBV12-3 or TRBV12-4 to TRBJ2-7, with D possibly matching TRBD1 (5 bases). The CDR3 consists of 13 residues. Trimming took off 2 bases at V and 5 bases at J, with 10 bases between the two ends.

This chain joins TRBV11-3 and TRBJ2-2; tentative D call: TRBD2 (5 bases). The germline CDR1 and CDR2 sequences are SGHNT and YENEEA. This CDR3 spans 15 amino acids. The V end lost 2 bases, the J end lost 1 base, and 8 bases lay between the germline ends. This chain's CDR3 is CASSLSGLNTGELFF. DNA for the CDR3: TGTGCCAGCAGCTTATCAGGACTGAACACCGGGGAGCTGTTTTTT.

V gene TRBV28 combines with J gene TRBJ2-7, with no clear D. Looked up from germline, CDR1 is MDHEN and CDR2 is SYDVKM. Trimming shortened V by 4 bases and J by 6 bases, and 7 bases separated the two germline ends. The CDR3 has 11 amino acids. CDR3 in amino acids: CASSYSIEQYF. Written as DNA, the CDR3 is TGTGCCAGCAGTTATAGCATCGAGCAGTACTTC.

V gene TRBV9 combines with J gene TRBJ2-1; a possible D gene is TRBD2 (7 bases). The V gene's germline CDR1 is SGDLS and CDR2 YYNGEE. Between the trimmed V and J ends, which lost 4 bases and 2 bases, there was a span of 13 bases. The CDR3 extends over 15 amino acids. The CDR3 reads CASSPGEGAYNEQFF. Written as DNA, the CDR3 is TGTGCCAGCAGCCCCGGGGAGGGGGCCTACAATGAGCAGTTCTTC.

The CDR3 DNA reads TGTGCCAGTAGTCTATCGGGGACTACCACCGGGGAGCTGTTTTTT. Its protein product is CASSLSGTTTGELFF. The chain links TRBV19 to TRBJ2-2; the match to TRBD2 covers 7 bases. The germline gives CDR1 LNHDA, CDR2 SQIVND (reference sequence). V lost 5 bases to trimming and J lost 4 bases; unmatched junction nucleotides: 7. The length of the CDR3 is 15 residues.